Each of the 10 T cell receptor beta chains below was sequenced from the same sample in a study of shared clonotypes between healthy human individuals. Positively selected for CCR7, the CD45RO-negative cells used as naive CD8 cells excluded terminally differentiated effector memory CD45RA+ cells. Produced via immunoSEQ multiplex PCR; TCRdb's table is partial and in-frame only. This table holds some 2.1 million clones, around 93% found once. The sequencing input was naive CD8+ T cells from PBMCs. Source of these receptors: a man between 18 and 29 years old in good health. Some clones in this sample may be carry-over from other donors' samples.

This clone appeared once. This chain uses TRBV5-1 with TRBJ1-1; 12 nucleotides match TRBD1. This CDR3 spans 15 amino acids. Unmatched junction bases numbered 8, after V lost 4 bases and J lost 7 bases. From germline, CDR1 is SGHRS and CDR2 YFSETQ. CDR3: CASSGTGTGGFEAFF. The DNA of the CDR3 is TGCGCCAGCAGCGGCACCGGGACAGGGGGCTTTGAAGCTTTCTTT. The full variable domain, its missing parts supplied by reference TRBV5-1 and TRBJ1-1, is KAGVTQTPRYLIKTRGQQVTLSCSPISGHRSVSWYQQTPGQGLQFLFEYFSETQRNKGNFPGRFSGRQFSNSRSEMNVSTLELGDSALYLCASSGTGTGGFEAFFGQGTRLTVV.

The rearrangement joins TRBV10-1 to TRBJ1-5, with a tentative D call TRBD1 (5 bases). Germline loops: CDR1 WNHNN, CDR2 SYGVQD (reference sequence). The CDR3 sequence is 13 residues long. Trimming took 3 bases from V and 7 from J, leaving 10 bases between them. The CDR3 loop is CASSDGGDQPQHF. The CDR3, as DNA: TGCGCCAGCAGTGATGGGGGTGACCAGCCCCAGCATTTT.

The chain employs TRBV7-9 and TRBJ1-1; D unresolved. In germline, CDR1 is SEHNR, CDR2 FQNEAQ (reference sequence). The V gene lost 3 bases and the J gene lost 0 bases, with 11 bases spanning the gap. There are 15 residues in the CDR3. CDR3 sequence: CASSLDGSLNTEAFF. CDR3 nucleotides: TGTGCCAGCAGCTTGGACGGCTCGTTGAACACTGAAGCTTTCTTT.

The chain is built from TRBV2 and TRBJ1-4; TRBD1 matches at 7 bases. The ends lost 8 bases at V and 7 bases at J; junction bases unmatched: 13. The CDR3 consists of 15 residues. Looked up from germline, CDR1 is SNHLY and CDR2 is FYNNEI. CDR3 loop: CASGRGGGAGEKLFF. CDR3 sequence (DNA): TGTGCCAGCGGTCGTGGAGGGGGCGCGGGTGAAAAACTGTTTTTT.

The chain couples TRBV29-1 to TRBJ2-7; 11 bases align to TRBD2. This CDR3 has 14 amino acids. Trimming cost V 4 bases and J 4 bases; bases outside gene matches: 6. Germline V gene sequence: CDR1 SQVTM, CDR2 ANQGSEA. For the CDR3, the DNA is TGCAGCGTTGTACTAGCGGGAGTTAAGTACGAGCAGTACTTC. Translating it yields CSVVLAGVKYEQYF.

This sequence joins TRBV11-2 and TRBJ2-3; D is unresolved. Between the trimmed V and J ends, which lost 1 base and 4 bases, there was a span of 12 bases. Germline V gene lookup returns CDR1 SGHAT and CDR2 FQNNGV. The CDR3 runs 15 residues. DNA of the CDR3: TGTGCCAGCAGCTTAGCCGCGCGGTCACCAGATACGCAGTATTTT. Amino acids: CASSLAARSPDTQYF.

This clone occurred once. This sequence joins TRBV28 and TRBJ2-1; D tentatively fits TRBD1 or TRBD2 (5 bases each). Per the germline V gene, CDR1 is MDHEN and CDR2 is SYDVKM. CDR3 length: 15 amino acids. Trimming left V 6 bases short and J 0 bases short, with 12 bases between. CDR3 sequence reads: CASSFRESSYNEQFF. The CDR3 nucleotides are TGTGCCAGCAGCTTCAGGGAGAGCTCCTACAATGAGCAGTTCTTC.

The rearrangement joins TRBV7-8 to TRBJ2-7, with 7 bases identical to TRBD2. CDR3 length: 15 amino acids. V was pared by 5 bases and J by 8 bases, with 15 bases of the junction left unmatched. CDR1 is SGHVS, CDR2 FQNEAQ, per germline. CDR3 bases: TGTGCCAGCAGCCCACGGTCGGGAGGACCTACGAAGCAGTACTTC. This sequence encodes CASSPRSGGPTKQYF.

The J gene is TRBJ1-1, the V gene TRBV19; the D gene is possibly TRBD1 (6 bases). The CDR3 runs to 14 residues. V was pared by 5 bases and J by 1 base, with 11 bases between. Looked up from germline, CDR1 is LNHDA and CDR2 is SQIVND (reference sequence). DNA of the CDR3: TGTGCCAGTAGTTGGGGGACATCGAACACTGAAGCTTTCTTT. It codes for CASSWGTSNTEAFF.

About this clone itself: Different DNA sequences within this sample yield the same CDR3. The chain uses TRBV4-3 and TRBJ2-7, with 7 bases that match TRBD1. CDR3 size: 15 residues. From germline, CDR1 is LGHNA and CDR2 YSLEER. With 4 bases clipped from V and 0 bases from J, the junction kept 6 bases outside the gene matches. CDR3 in DNA: TGCGCCAGCAGCCCCAGCAGGGGGAGCTCCTACGAGCAGTACTTC. Translating it yields CASSPSRGSSYEQYF.